The 21 T cell receptor beta chains listed next were all sequenced from one sample in a study of cytomegalovirus exposure and HLA in healthy donors. Profiled with immunoSEQ multiplex PCR; TCRdb holds only in-frame clones, not every one. The data hold about 270,000 clones, with 80% to 90% observed a single time. The sequenced sample was PBMCs. The origin of the receptors is a woman aged 18-29 years in good health and CMV-seronegative.

The gene calls are TRBV28 and TRBJ2-1, with a weak D call TRBD1 (6 bases). V lost 6 bases and J lost 2, with 11 bases in between. CDR3 length: 14 amino acids. From germline, CDR1 is MDHEN and CDR2 SYDVKM. The CDR3 protein is CASSGRDTYNEQFF. The CDR3 nucleotides read TGTGCCAGCAGCGGCCGGGACACCTACAATGAGCAGTTCTTC.

This clone was detected once. The CDR3, as DNA: TGTGCCAGCAGCTCCCGACCGACAGGGATCACTGAAGCTTTCTTT. It codes for CASSSRPTGITEAFF. This chain joins TRBV11-2 and TRBJ1-1, with 7 bases aligning to TRBD1. The V gene's germline CDR1 is SGHAT and CDR2 FQNNGV. V shed 4 bases and J 4 bases; nucleotides not matched to a gene: 9. The CDR3 extends over 15 amino acids.

This chain connects TRBV5-1 to TRBJ1-1, with D tentatively TRBD1 (5 bases). Germline-derived CDR1 and CDR2 are SGHRS and YFSETQ. This CDR3 comprises 15 residues. V shed 0 bases and J shed 3 bases, with 12 bases lying between them. CDR3 region: CASSLAYGGDTEAFF. The CDR3 DNA reads as TGCGCCAGCAGCTTGGCCTACGGGGGGGACACTGAAGCTTTCTTT.

The chain employs TRBV18 and TRBJ1-1, with D possibly matching TRBD1 (5 bases). The CDR3 loop spans 15 amino acids. Deletions cut 1 base from V and 2 bases from J, with 11 bases between. CDR1 and CDR2 from the germline V gene are KGHSH and LQKENI. CDR3 bases: TGTGCCAGCTCACCACGCGGGGGTCCCAACACTGAAGCTTTCTTT. It codes for CASSPRGGPNTEAFF.

V usage is TRBV28 and J usage is TRBJ2-7, with no clear D. V gave up 7 bases and J gave up 0 bases, with 10 bases separating them. The germline V gene has CDR1 MDHEN and CDR2 SYDVKM. The CDR3 runs 13 residues. The CDR3 loop is CASNTDNSYEQYF. The CDR3 region has the DNA TGTGCCAGCAACACTGACAACTCCTACGAGCAGTACTTC.

The chain has TRBV11-2 and TRBJ1-1; 8 positions match TRBD1. The length of the CDR3 is 14 residues. The trim removed 4 bases at V and 3 bases at J, leaving 4 bases unmatched. Germline assignment: CDR1 SGHAT and CDR2 FQNNGV. The CDR3 sequence: CASSYIQGDTEAFF. In DNA form, the CDR3 reads TGTGCCAGCAGCTATATACAGGGGGACACTGAAGCTTTCTTT.

This clone was observed a single time. V and J are TRBV28 and TRBJ2-7; TRBD2 agrees at 10 bases. The CDR3 runs 18 residues. J was trimmed by 2 bases and V by 4 bases; bases with no gene match: 14. Germline V gene lookup returns CDR1 MDHEN and CDR2 SYDVKM. CDR3 DNA sequence: TGTGCCAGCAGTTCTCCCCTAAGGGCCAGCGGGGGGGCCTACGAGCAGTACTTC. As protein: CASSSPLRASGGAYEQYF.

The chain links TRBV7-9 to TRBJ1-2; D might be TRBD1 (6 bases). Looked up from germline, CDR1 is SEHNR and CDR2 is FQNEAQ (reference sequence). The CDR3 loop spans 15 amino acids. The V gene lost 5 bases and the J gene lost 6 bases, with 19 bases spanning the gap. The CDR3 spells CASSHRQVVLDGYTF. The CDR3 DNA is TGTGCCAGCAGCCACCGACAGGTTGTGTTGGATGGCTACACCTTC.

The J gene is TRBJ2-1, the V gene TRBV18; D unclear. Germline loops: CDR1 KGHSH, CDR2 LQKENI. V shed 2 bases and J shed 8 bases, with 13 bases lying between them. CDR3 size: 14 residues. CDR3 sequence reads: CASSPSGRNDEQFF. The CDR3 region has the DNA TGTGCCAGCTCACCATCTGGGCGCAACGATGAGCAGTTCTTC.

The CDR3 reads CASSEGQGEAGNTIYF. CDR3 coding DNA: TGTGCCAGCAGCGAGGGACAGGGGGAAGCTGGAAACACCATATATTTT. The chain couples TRBV9 to TRBJ1-3; TRBD1 matches 11 bases. The CDR3 runs to 16 residues. V was pared by 3 bases and J by 2 bases, with 4 bases of the junction left unmatched. Germline CDR1 SGDLS, CDR2 YYNGEE.

The rearrangement uses TRBV6-5 and TRBJ2-3; no firm D call. The CDR3 has 11 residues. V dropped 10 bases and J dropped 2 bases, with 7 bases sitting between them. In germline, CDR1 is MNHEY, CDR2 SVGAGI. CDR3 bases: TGTGCCACGGGTGTCACAGATACGCAGTATTTT. This codes for CATGVTDTQYF.

This sequence joins TRBV30 and TRBJ1-2; 11 nucleotides match TRBD1. V lost 3 bases and J lost 5; bases outside the gene matches: 8. In germline, CDR1 is GTSNPN, CDR2 SVGIG (reference sequence). This CDR3 region has 15 residues. CDR3 region: CAWSTGQGAGYGYTF. CDR3 nucleotide sequence: TGTGCCTGGAGCACTGGACAGGGGGCAGGGTATGGCTACACCTTC.

This clone was picked up one time. The gene calls are TRBV11-2 and TRBJ1-2, with D perhaps matching TRBD1 (6 bases). The germline V gene encodes CDR1 SGHAT and CDR2 FQNNGV. The CDR3 runs 17 residues. The V end lost 0 bases, the J end lost 4 bases, and 18 bases lay between the germline ends. Here the CDR3 reads CASSLDGTGIHLYGYTF. The CDR3 DNA follows: TGTGCCAGCAGCTTAGATGGAACAGGGATACACCTCTATGGCTACACCTTC.

The V call is TRBV19, the J call TRBJ2-7; 9 nucleotides line up with TRBD1. V was pared by 3 bases and J by 4 bases, with 4 bases of the junction left unmatched. In germline, CDR1 is LNHDA, CDR2 SQIVND (reference sequence). This CDR3 has 14 residues. The CDR3, as DNA: TGTGCCAGTAGTATCGGACAGGGGTGGTACGAGCAGTACTTC. This translates into CASSIGQGWYEQYF.

This clone appeared once. The chain uses TRBV25-1 and TRBJ1-2; D is undetermined. The germline V gene has CDR1 MGHDK and CDR2 SYGVNS. V was shortened by 3 bases and J by 5 bases, with 16 bases between the two germline ends. This CDR3 comprises 15 residues. DNA of the CDR3: TGTGCCAGCAGTGATGGTCCGTGGGCAAGTTATGGCTACACCTTC. Translated: CASSDGPWASYGYTF.

V usage is TRBV6-5 and J usage is TRBJ1-2; no reliable D call. CDR1 is MNHEY, CDR2 SVGAGI, per germline. CDR3 size: 15 residues. Trimming took off 5 bases at V and 4 bases at J, with 17 bases between the two ends. CDR3: CASSHSQPRSYGYTF. The CDR3 coding sequence is TGTGCCAGCAGTCATTCGCAACCGAGATCCTATGGCTACACCTTC.

The chain carries TRBV9 and TRBJ2-5, with D possibly matching TRBD1 (6 bases). Trimming removed 0 bases from V and 5 bases from J, with 11 bases in between. The CDR3 is 14 amino acids. Germline assignment: CDR1 SGDLS and CDR2 YYNGEE. Here the CDR3 reads CASSVDGGGETQYF. In nucleotides, the CDR3 is TGTGCCAGCAGCGTAGATGGGGGCGGTGAGACCCAGTACTTC.

The chain uses TRBV7-3 and TRBJ2-1; 7 positions agree with TRBD2. This CDR3 is built from 15 residues. J gave up 5 bases and V 5 bases, and 9 bases lay outside the gene matches. Germline values: CDR1 SGHTA, CDR2 FQGTGA. The CDR3 nucleotides are TGTGCCAGCAGCCGGGGCGGGGGATCTAACAATGAGCAGTTCTTC. This gives the protein CASSRGGGSNNEQFF.

This chain joins TRBV27 and TRBJ1-5; TRBD1 might be the D (6 bases). V lost 10 bases and J 0 bases, leaving 22 bases between the germline ends. CDR1 is MNHEY and CDR2 is SMNVEV in the germline V gene (reference sequence). This CDR3 spans 17 amino acids. The CDR3 DNA reads as TGTGCCACCTCGAGGGGGGGCCGTCTCGGTAGCAATCAGCCCCAGCATTTT. Translated, it gives CATSRGGRLGSNQPQHF.

This CDR3 is CASSQSRGSNQPQHF. CDR3 nucleotides: TGCGCCAGCAGCCAGTCAAGGGGGAGCAATCAGCCCCAGCATTTT. The chain uses TRBV4-1 and TRBJ1-5, with D perhaps matching TRBD1 (6 bases). The CDR3 covers 15 residues. Trimming removed 3 bases at V and 1 base at J, with 10 bases between. CDR1 and CDR2 from the germline V gene are MGHRA and YSYEKL.

This clone was seen just once. The DNA for the CDR3 is TGTGCCAGCAGTTTAAGTACTAGCGGGAAAAGGGGCAATGAGCAGTTCTTC. Encoded protein: CASSLSTSGKRGNEQFF. The genes are TRBV27 and TRBJ2-1, with 10 nucleotides matching TRBD2. J lost 6 bases, V lost 2 bases, and 10 bases had no gene match. The CDR3 totals 17 residues. Per the germline V gene, CDR1 is MNHEY and CDR2 is SMNVEV (reference sequence).